Listed here are 4 T cell receptor beta chains from one sample, sequenced in a study of blood T cell repertoires in COVID-19. Profiled with immunoSEQ multiplex PCR; TCRdb holds only in-frame clones, not every one. The sample lists about 210,000 clones, 87% seen once, with about a tenth in the top ten. The sequenced sample consisted of PBMCs or T cells enriched from blood (not recorded which). The receptors were sampled from a man younger than 35 with acute COVID-19.

The rearrangement uses TRBV30 and TRBJ2-7; D remains ambiguous. CDR1 is GTSNPN, CDR2 SVGIG, per germline (reference sequence). V was pared by 0 bases and J by 1 base, with 13 bases between. CDR3 length: 15 residues. The CDR3 DNA reads TGTGCCTGGAGTGTACTGGTTCCTTGGTCCTACGAGCAGTACTTC. It is translated as CAWSVLVPWSYEQYF.

V and J are TRBV13 and TRBJ2-2, with D maybe TRBD2 (5 bases). This CDR3 spans 14 amino acids. The V gene lost 6 bases and the J gene lost 4 bases, with 12 bases spanning the gap. Germline V CDR1 and CDR2: PRHDT, FYEKMQ (reference sequence). The CDR3 reads CASSPTTSTGELFF. The CDR3, as DNA: TGTGCCAGCAGTCCGACTACGAGCACCGGGGAGCTGTTTTTT.

The CDR3 nucleotides are TGCGCCAGCAGCCAAGTTCCCCGCGCTAGTACGCAGTATTTT. Translation gives CASSQVPRASTQYF. This rearrangement joins TRBV4-1 to TRBJ2-3; D unclear. V lost 1 base and J lost 8, with 13 bases in between. CDR1 is MGHRA, CDR2 YSYEKL, per germline. The CDR3 sequence is 14 residues long.

Here the CDR3 DNA reads TGCAGCGTTTACGGACTAGCGGGAGGGCCGAATTACAATGAGCAGTTCTTC. Translating it yields CSVYGLAGGPNYNEQFF. The chain uses TRBV29-1 and TRBJ2-1; 15 bases are shared with TRBD2. The CDR3 is 17 residues long. V was clipped by 5 bases and J by 4 bases; unmatched bases: 9. Germline V lookup: CDR1 SQVTM, CDR2 ANQGSEA.